This TCR beta chain was recorded in a study of Ad26.COV2.S vaccination and SARS-CoV-2 variants. Findings and caveats of the study: Substantial breadth was reportedly displayed by spike-specific CD8+ and CD4+ T cell responses after vaccination.

CDR1 is MNHEY, CDR2 SVGEGT, per germline. This CDR3 comprises 12 residues. V shed 5 bases and J shed 0 bases, with 4 bases lying between them. The treatment here: 15 to 20 received Ad26.COV2.S at low or high dose, single or two shots; five or six received placebo; per-sample allocation not given. It was on day 63 after the first vaccine or placebo injection that samples were taken. Wuhan-strain spike was delivered by a replication-incompetent Ad26 vector. About this clone itself: As yet, its antigen is unknown.

Assay used: immunoSEQ multiplex PCR; TCRdb lists only in-frame clones, some missing. Of about 370,000 clones detected, roughly nine tenths appear once; the ten largest clones hold roughly 3.5%. The receptor was isolated from a person between 18 and 59 years old who received the Ad26.COV2.S COVID-19 vaccine or a placebo. The sample consisted of peripheral blood, taken in a trial of Ad26.COV2.S vaccine versus placebo. The chain has TRBV6-2 or TRBV6-3 and TRBJ2-5; no clear D gene. The CDR3 spells CASSGNQETQYF. Here the CDR3 DNA reads TGTGCCAGCAGTGGGAACCAAGAGACCCAGTACTTC.